One sample yielded the 31 T cell receptor beta chains listed below, sequenced in a study of tissue T cells after allogeneic stem cell transplantation. Sample time point: mouse harvest day 7 after allogeneic transplant. Each mouse received 10^7 T-cell-depleted marrow cells plus 10^6 splenic CD5+ T cells by tail vein. TCRdb's table, derived via immunoSEQ multiplex PCR, lists solely in-frame clones and lacks some. The sample carries 7,500 to 9,500 clones, 45% recorded once. The specimen sequenced was gut tissue. The receptors stem from a female BALB/c mouse given C57BL/6 T cells with graft-versus-host disease after an allogeneic hematopoietic cell transplant.

Comments on this clone: Gene names and germline match the mouse. From the germline J gene comes the end of the CDR3, since the read stops 1 residue before it. The rearrangement links TRBV13-3 to TRBJ2-7, with D possibly called TRBD1 or TRBD2 (5 bases each). Germline V gene sequence: CDR1 NNHDY, CDR2 SYVADS. Trimming shortened V by 0 bases and J by 6 bases, and 19 bases separated the two germline ends. The CDR3 sequence is 16 residues long. CDR3 protein: CASSDARGWAGTEQYF. CDR3 DNA, as far as it was read: TGTGCCAGCAGTGATGCTAGAGGATGGGCTGGGACTGAACAGTAC.

This clone was picked up one time. The listed genes are named as in mouse. The CDR3: CSSSQSGEDTQYF. The CDR3 bases that were read are TGCTCCAGCAGTCAATCTGGGGAGGACACCCAGTAC. V is TRBV23 and J is TRBJ2-5; TRBD2, the table's D call, was not compared with the DNA. The read terminates 1 residue before the CDR3 end, so the remaining end is supplied by the germline J gene. The CDR3 spans 13 residues. The germline V gene has CDR1 KGHTA and CDR2 FQNQQP.

Details on this clone: The gene names given are mouse names. The read halts 1 residue ahead of the CDR3 end, with the missing end drawn from the germline J gene. The V gene is TRBV23, the J gene TRBJ2-2. The CDR3 loop spans 14 amino acids. CDR1 KGHTA and CDR2 FQNQQP come from the germline V gene. The CDR3 reads CSSSQHANTGQLYF. The part of the CDR3 DNA that was read is TGCTCCAGCAGTCAACATGCAAACACCGGGCAGCTCTAC.

In the case of this clone: The genes and germline here are from mouse. This CDR3 is CASSQNNSPLYF. Partial CDR3 DNA: TGTGCCAGCAGTCAGAATAATTCGCCCCTCTAC. The rearrangement joins TRBV26 to TRBJ1-6; D ambiguous. The read finishes 1 residue shy of the CDR3 end, and the germline J gene is used to complete it. TRBJ1-6 is reported as an ORF; its role is uncertain. The CDR3 spans 12 residues. Trimming pared 4 bases from V and 5 bases from J, leaving 3 bases between. From germline, CDR1 is KGHPV and CDR2 FQNQEV (reference sequence).

Comment on this clone: Gene names are mouse gene names. The CDR3 spells CASSPQGATEVFF. The DNA read from the CDR3 is TGTGCCAGCTCCCCACAGGGGGCGACAGAAGTCTTC. The chain joins TRBV12-1 to TRBJ1-1, with TRBD1 identical over 9 bases. Read coverage stops 1 residue before the CDR3 terminus; the germline J gene supplies the remainder. Germline CDR1 is SGHSN and CDR2 is HYEKVE. Trimming at V came to 4 bases and at J to 5 bases, leaving 4 bases not matched to a gene. The CDR3 covers 13 residues.

Details on this clone: Gene names follow the mouse nomenclature. CDR3 in amino acids: CASGERDRAGNTLYF. The CDR3 bases that were read are TGTGCCAGCGGTGAAAGGGACAGGGCTGGAAATACGCTCTAT. The chain uses TRBV13-2 and TRBJ1-3, with 9 bases fitting TRBD1. The read ends 1 residue before the CDR3 terminus; that terminus is restored from the germline J gene. CDR1 is NNHNN and CDR2 is SYGAGS in the germline V gene (reference sequence). After removal of 2 bases from V and 2 bases from J, the junction contained 2 bases not matched to a gene. The CDR3 covers 15 residues.

This clone was counted only a few times. The genes and germline here are from mouse. The read ends 1 residue shy of where the CDR3 ends; the end is completed using the germline J gene. This chain links TRBV23 with TRBJ1-2; TRBD1 is taken as the D call from the table, unchecked against the DNA. This CDR3 has 15 amino acids. CDR1 and CDR2 from the germline V gene are KGHTA and FQNQQP. This CDR3 reads CSSSHPGQSNSDYTF. The sequenced part of the CDR3 DNA is TGCTCCAGCAGTCATCCGGGACAGTCAAACTCCGACTACACC.

As regards this clone: The listed genes are named as in mouse. The CDR3 goes on 1 residue after the read ends, and that part is filled in from the germline J gene. The V and J genes are TRBV1 and TRBJ2-3; D perhaps matches TRBD2 (7 bases). There are 14 residues in the CDR3. V gave up 0 bases and J gave up 4 bases, with 8 bases separating them. In germline, CDR1 is NSQYPW, CDR2 LRSPGD (reference sequence). CDR3 in amino acids: CTCSADWGPETLYF. The DNA read from the CDR3 is TGCACCTGCAGTGCAGACTGGGGGCCAGAAACGCTGTAT.

Details on this clone: The genes are named according to mouse. The read ends 1 residue shy of where the CDR3 ends; the end is completed using the germline J gene. V and J are TRBV1 and TRBJ2-3; D remains unclear. Germline CDR1 is NSQYPW and CDR2 is LRSPGD (reference sequence). Trimming took 4 bases from V and 0 from J, leaving 8 bases between them. This CDR3 is 14 amino acids long. The DNA read from the CDR3 is TGCACCTGCAGTGGGAAAGAAAGTGCAGAAACGCTGTAT. Protein product: CTCSGKESAETLY. The entire CDR3 protein reads CTCSGKESAETLYF.

This clone showed up just a few times. Germline and genes: mouse. The sequenced fragment ends 1 residue before the CDR3 boundary, so the rest is inferred from the germline J gene. The chain couples TRBV12-2 to TRBJ1-2, with D unresolved. The CDR3 covers 12 residues. V was cut by 0 bases and J by 2 bases, with 3 bases left in between. Germline lookup yields CDR1 SGHLS and CDR2 HYDKME. The covered CDR3 bases are TGTGCCAGCTCTCTCGATAACTCCGACTACACC. It yields the protein CASSLDNSDYT. The full CDR3 protein is CASSLDNSDYTF.

On this clone itself: The gene names here belong to mouse. The read ends 1 residue shy of where the CDR3 ends; the end is completed using the germline J gene. This chain uses TRBV19 with TRBJ2-7, with 8 bases identical to TRBD1. This CDR3 is built from 13 residues. CDR1 and CDR2 from the germline V gene are FNHDT and SITEND (reference sequence). With V trimmed by 4 bases and J by 7 bases, 7 bases remained unmatched. Here the CDR3 reads CASSPWTGREQYF. The sequenced CDR3 bases are TGTGCCAGCAGTCCCTGGACAGGGAGGGAACAGTAC.

Comments on this clone: The gene symbols are mouse symbols. The read gets to within 1 residue of the CDR3 end, and the germline J gene fills in the rest. The J gene is TRBJ1-4, the V gene TRBV5; D is unresolved. CDR3 length: 15 amino acids. Germline CDR1 and CDR2: LGHNA and YNLKQL (reference sequence). Trimming stripped 0 bases from V and 0 bases from J, with 5 bases between. CDR3 DNA (partial): TGTGCCAGCAGCCAAGATGGTCTTTCCAACGAAAGATTATTT. Residues: CASSQDGLSNERLF. The entire CDR3 protein is CASSQDGLSNERLFF.

This clone was seen only a few times. Mouse names are used for the genes. Read coverage stops 1 residue before the CDR3 terminus; the germline J gene supplies the remainder. The chain couples TRBV4 to TRBJ2-3; D gene ambiguous. CDR3 length equals 13 residues. In germline, CDR1 is LGHDT, CDR2 YNNKQL (reference sequence). The V gene lost 3 bases and the J gene lost 0 bases, with 4 bases spanning the gap. The CDR3 sequence: CASSYNSAETLYF. Partial CDR3 DNA: TGTGCCAGCAGCTACAATAGTGCAGAAACGCTGTAT.

This clone has more than one count but fewer than ten. The listed genes are named as in mouse. The read finishes 1 residue shy of the CDR3 end, and the germline J gene is used to complete it. This chain links TRBV3 with TRBJ2-2; D gene ambiguous. Germline V gene sequence: CDR1 SNHLY, CDR2 FYNGKV (reference sequence). Trimming left V 6 bases short and J 1 base short, with 3 bases between. The CDR3 has 12 residues. CDR3 region: CASRLNTGQLYF. The part of the CDR3 DNA that was read is TGTGCCAGCAGGCTAAACACCGGGCAGCTCTAC.

As regards this clone: All gene names here are mouse names. With the read ending 1 residue before the CDR3 end, the germline J gene is used to fill in that end. The V gene is TRBV15, the J gene TRBJ1-2; 8 bases match TRBD1. The CDR3 is made up of 14 amino acids. Germline V lookup: CDR1 SGHND, CDR2 FRSKSL. The V gene end was trimmed by 6 bases and the J gene end by 1 base; junction bases not matched to a gene: 4. Here the CDR3 reads CASRPGGLNSDYTF. Partial CDR3 DNA: TGTGCCAGCAGGCCAGGGGGCTTAAACTCCGACTACACC.

This clone was seen only a few times. Germline and genes here are mouse. The CDR3 end falls 1 residue outside the read, so it is completed with the germline J gene. This rearrangement joins TRBV4 to TRBJ2-7; 10 positions match TRBD2. V lost 5 bases, J lost 4 bases, and 8 bases stayed unmatched. The CDR3 has 15 amino acids. Germline lookup yields CDR1 LGHDT and CDR2 YNNKQL (reference sequence). CDR3 DNA (partial): TGTGCCAGCAGCCCCGGACTGGGGGATGGTTATGAACAGTAC. As protein: CASSPGLGDGYEQY. The entire CDR3 is CASSPGLGDGYEQYF.

This clone appeared a few times. The genes are named according to mouse. The sequence runs out 1 residue before the end of the CDR3; the remainder is reconstructed from the germline J gene. This chain uses TRBV12-2 with TRBJ1-4; 8 bases fit TRBD1. Trimming took 5 bases from V and 5 from J; bases not matched to a gene: 0. The germline V gene encodes CDR1 SGHLS and CDR2 HYDKME. The CDR3 contains 12 residues. The sequenced part of the CDR3 DNA is TGTGCCAGCTACAGGGGGAACGAAAGATTATTT. Translating it yields CASYRGNERLF. Given in full, the CDR3 is CASYRGNERLFF. The full variable domain, rest sourced from reference TRBV12-2 and TRBJ1-4, is NSGVVQSPRYIIKGKGERSILKCIPISGHLSVAWYQQTQGQELKFFIQHYDKMERDKGNLPSRFSVQQFDDYHSEMNMSALELEDSAVYFCASYRGNERLFFGHGTKLSVL.

Concerning this clone: Gene and germline names: mouse. The sequence runs out 1 residue before the end of the CDR3; the remainder is reconstructed from the germline J gene. The V and J genes are TRBV1 and TRBJ2-4, with D perhaps matching TRBD2 (5 bases). Germline-derived CDR1 and CDR2 are NSQYPW and LRSPGD (reference sequence). V was clipped by 3 bases and J by 8 bases, with 9 bases between them. This CDR3 contains 12 residues. The covered CDR3 bases are TGCACCTGCAGTGCCACTGGAGGCACCTTGTAC. Protein sequence: CTCSATGGTLY. The entire CDR3 is CTCSATGGTLYF.

Comment on this clone: Mouse names are used for the genes. Partial CDR3 DNA: TGTGCCAGCAGTATAAGGGGGCCTCAAAACACCTTGTAC. It codes for CASSIRGPQNTLY. The CDR3 reads in full as CASSIRGPQNTLYF. The chain couples TRBV19 to TRBJ2-4, with D perhaps TRBD1 (7 bases). The CDR3 end is not reached by the read, which stops 1 residue before it; the germline J gene fills it in. Germline V gene data show CDR1 as FNHDT and CDR2 as SITEND (reference sequence). This CDR3 has 14 residues. V was pared by 1 base and J by 2 bases, with 8 bases between.

About this clone: The listed genes are named as in mouse. The read gets to within 1 residue of the CDR3 end, and the germline J gene fills in the rest. J is TRBJ1-1 and V is TRBV4; no clear D gene. This CDR3 is built from 13 residues. The V gene lost 3 bases and the J gene lost 0 bases, with 5 bases spanning the gap. Germline-derived CDR1 and CDR2 are LGHDT and YNNKQL (reference sequence). CDR3 DNA, as far as it was read: TGTGCCAGCAGCTACAACTCAAACACAGAAGTCTTC. It translates to CASSYNSNTEVF. The whole CDR3 sequence reads CASSYNSNTEVFF.

This clone ranks as large. Gene names are the mouse ones. The CDR3 extends 1 residue past the end of the read, so its final part is completed from the germline J gene. V and J are TRBV19 and TRBJ1-6; D is undetermined. TRBJ1-6 is labeled an ORF, and its function is uncertain. Germline V gene data show CDR1 as FNHDT and CDR2 as SITEND (reference sequence). The CDR3 loop spans 15 amino acids. With 0 bases removed from V and 2 bases from J, the gap between germline ends came to 6 bases. CDR3 bases read: TGTGCCAGCAGTATAGGCAGTGCCTATAATTCGCCCCTCTAC. Residues: CASSIGSAYNSPLY. The complete CDR3 sequence is CASSIGSAYNSPLYF.

Concerning this clone itself: Genes here carry mouse names. Read sequence stops 1 residue before the CDR3 end, and the germline J gene provides the missing end. V and J are TRBV13-2 and TRBJ2-4; D unclear. The CDR3 extends over 13 amino acids. The V gene's germline CDR1 is NNHNN and CDR2 SYGAGS (reference sequence). Between the trimmed V and J ends, which lost 0 bases and 4 bases, there was a span of 6 bases. Incomplete CDR3 DNA: TGTGCCAGCGGTGATGGGGCAGAAAACACCTTGTAC. Translation gives CASGDGAENTLY. The entire CDR3 reads CASGDGAENTLYF.

This clone has a handful of counts. Genes and germline are mouse. The read ends 1 residue early relative to the CDR3; the germline J gene fills the gap. The chain recombines TRBV3 with TRBJ2-7, with D perhaps matching TRBD1 or TRBD2 (6 bases each). V gave up 1 base and J gave up 6 bases, with 13 bases separating them. CDR1 is SNHLY, CDR2 FYNGKV, per germline (reference sequence). The CDR3 loop spans 14 amino acids. CDR3 bases read: TGTGCCAGCAGCTTAGAGTGGGGGCGCAGTGAACAGTAC. Translated, it gives CASSLEWGRSEQY. The CDR3, in full, reads CASSLEWGRSEQYF.

Note on this clone: Genes and germline are mouse. The sequence runs out 1 residue before the end of the CDR3; the remainder is reconstructed from the germline J gene. This sequence joins TRBV26 and TRBJ2-7; D uncertain. Trimming took 3 bases from V and 1 from J, leaving 1 base between them. The CDR3 is made up of 11 amino acids. The germline CDR1 and CDR2 sequences are KGHPV and FQNQEV (reference sequence). CDR3 sequence: CASSLSYEQYF. Incomplete CDR3 DNA: TGTGCCAGCAGTCTATCCTATGAACAGTAC.

This clone occurred once. Gene names refer to mouse genes. The sequenced fragment ends 1 residue before the CDR3 boundary, so the rest is inferred from the germline J gene. The gene calls are TRBV2 and TRBJ2-4; TRBD1 might be the D (5 bases). This CDR3 region has 15 residues. Trimming shortened V by 0 bases and J by 0 bases, and 7 bases separated the two germline ends. Germline-derived CDR1 and CDR2 are LGHNA and YSYQKL. The sequenced CDR3 bases are TGTGCCAGCAGCCAAGACCCAGGGAGTCAAAACACCTTGTAC. Protein: CASSQDPGSQNTLY. Given in full, the CDR3 is CASSQDPGSQNTLYF.

This clone has just a few counts. Genes and germline are mouse. The read halts 1 residue ahead of the CDR3 end, with the missing end drawn from the germline J gene. The rearrangement joins TRBV26 to TRBJ2-7, with 9 bases matching TRBD1. This CDR3 contains 14 residues. V lost 0 bases, J lost 6 bases, and 3 bases stayed unmatched. The germline V gene has CDR1 KGHPV and CDR2 FQNQEV (reference sequence). The CDR3 sequence: CASSLSTGGREQYF. Partial CDR3 DNA: TGTGCCAGCAGTCTGTCAACAGGGGGCCGTGAACAGTAC. Supplemented by reference TRBV26 and TRBJ2-7, the full variable domain reads NSKVIQTPRYLVKGQGQKAKMRCIPEKGHPVVFWYQQNKNNEFKFLINFQNQEVLQQIDMTEKRFSAECPSNSPCSLEIQSSEAGDSALYLCASSLSTGGREQYFGPGTRLTVL.

Concerning this clone itself: Any gene name here is a mouse gene name. The CDR3 is cut off 1 residue early in the read; its end comes from the germline J gene. This rearrangement joins TRBV26 to TRBJ1-1; weak D call: TRBD1 (5 bases). CDR1 and CDR2 from the germline V gene are KGHPV and FQNQEV (reference sequence). V was shortened by 6 bases and J by 1 base, with 12 bases between the two germline ends. This CDR3 is built from 14 residues. The part of the CDR3 DNA that was read is TGTGCCAGCAGCCGGGACCACAGGAACACAGAAGTCTTC. Residues: CASSRDHRNTEVF. The entire CDR3 reads CASSRDHRNTEVFF.

This clone was seen more than once but under ten times. The genes are named according to mouse. The read stops 1 residue short of the end of the CDR3; the missing end is completed from the germline J gene. Other DNA sequences of this sample code for an identical CDR3. The V gene is TRBV26, the J gene TRBJ1-2; D ambiguous. The length of the CDR3 is 13 residues. Trimming took off 2 bases at V and 0 bases at J, with 4 bases between the two ends. Germline V gene sequence: CDR1 KGHPV, CDR2 FQNQEV (reference sequence). Here the CDR3 reads CASSLTSNSDYTF. The CDR3 DNA, read in part, is TGTGCCAGCAGTCTGACATCAAACTCCGACTACACC.

Notes on this clone: Gene names and germline refer to mouse. The observed sequence ends 1 residue before the CDR3 terminus, with the missing tail filled in from the germline J gene. V and J are TRBV16 and TRBJ2-7, with TRBD2 matching over 7 bases. The CDR3 is 14 amino acids. Germline V gene data show CDR1 as SGHSA and CDR2 as FRNQAP. V trimming: 1 base; J trimming: 4 bases; junction bases outside the gene matches: 4. CDR3 sequence: CASSLAGGVYEQYF. The covered CDR3 bases are TGTGCAAGCAGCTTAGCGGGGGGGGTATATGAACAGTAC.

Details on this clone: Gene names follow the mouse nomenclature. The chain's CDR3 is CASSLQPGPNSDYTF. The DNA read from the CDR3 is TGTGCCAGCAGTCTGCAACCGGGCCCAAACTCCGACTACACC. V gene TRBV26 combines with J gene TRBJ1-2; D is uncertain. The observed sequence ends 1 residue before the CDR3 terminus, with the missing tail filled in from the germline J gene. V was trimmed by 2 bases and J by 0 bases, leaving 10 bases between them. Germline V CDR1 and CDR2: KGHPV, FQNQEV (reference sequence). The CDR3 extends over 15 amino acids.

Concerning this clone: The genes are named according to mouse. The read halts 1 residue ahead of the CDR3 end, with the missing end drawn from the germline J gene. The genes are TRBV3 and TRBJ2-7; 12 bases are shared with TRBD1. This CDR3 has 14 residues. Trimming cost V 4 bases and J 7 bases; bases outside gene matches: 5. Germline-derived CDR1 and CDR2 are SNHLY and FYNGKV (reference sequence). The CDR3 bases that were read are TGTGCCAGCAGCTGGGGACAGGGGGCGCCCGAACAGTAC. It translates to CASSWGQGAPEQY. The full CDR3 is CASSWGQGAPEQYF.